These T cell receptor beta chains were read from a single sample in a study of blood T cell repertoires in COVID-19. Libraries were prepared by immunoSEQ multiplex PCR; TCRdb keeps only in-frame clonotypes and omits some of them. The data hold around 250,000 clones, with around 82% observed a single time. Sequenced input: peripheral blood. All receptors derive from a man aged 80 or over with acute or convalescent COVID-19. Both conserved end residues are part of each CDR3. D genes are given only for firm matches. A row's size may be missing; if present it is once, few, many or a size class.

abundance: -
j_gene: TRBJ2-7
v_gene: TRBV5-8
d_gene: TRBD2
CDR3nt: TGTGCCAGCAGCCCCGGGACTAGCGGATTAACCTACGAGCAGTACTTC
CDR3aa: CASSPGTSGLTYEQYF

abundance: -
j_gene: TRBJ1-1
v_gene: TRBV7-9
d_gene: -
CDR3nt: TGTGCCAGCAGCTTGTCCCCAACAATGAACACTGAAGCTTTCTTT
CDR3aa: CASSLSPTMNTEAFF

abundance: many
j_gene: TRBJ1-5
v_gene: TRBV2
d_gene: -
CDR3nt: TGTGCCAGCAGTGAATTGGAGTATAGCAATCAGCCCCAGCATTTT
CDR3aa: CASSELEYSNQPQHF

abundance: -
j_gene: TRBJ2-3
v_gene: TRBV24-1
d_gene: TRBD2
CDR3nt: TGTGCCACCAGTGAGGGTAGCGGGGGGATCACAGATACGCAGTATTTT
CDR3aa: CATSEGSGGITDTQYF

abundance: few
j_gene: TRBJ2-3
v_gene: TRBV28
d_gene: TRBD1
CDR3nt: TGTGCCAGCAGTTTTGTGGGACAGGGTATGGCAGATACGCAGTATTTT
CDR3aa: CASSFVGQGMADTQYF

abundance: -
j_gene: TRBJ1-6
v_gene: TRBV7-2
d_gene: -
CDR3nt: TGTGCCAGCAGCTTACGGTCACCCCTCCACTTT
CDR3aa: CASSLRSPLHF

abundance: -
j_gene: TRBJ1-2
v_gene: TRBV5-1
d_gene: TRBD1
CDR3nt: TGCGCCAGCAGCTCACGACAGGGGACAGAGAATGGCTACACCTTC
CDR3aa: CASSSRQGTENGYTF

abundance: few
j_gene: TRBJ2-2
v_gene: TRBV24-1
d_gene: TRBD2
CDR3nt: TGTGCCACCAGTGTGGGCGGGAGTCTACTCACCGGGGAGCTGTTTTTT
CDR3aa: CATSVGGSLLTGELFF

abundance: -
j_gene: TRBJ1-2
v_gene: TRBV5-1
d_gene: -
CDR3nt: TGCGCCAGCAGCTCCCAGGGGTACTATGGCTACACCTTC
CDR3aa: CASSSQGYYGYTF

abundance: -
j_gene: TRBJ1-1
v_gene: TRBV7-9
d_gene: TRBD1
CDR3nt: TGTGCCAGCAGCTTGGGACAGGGATATTCTGAAGCTTTCTTT
CDR3aa: CASSLGQGYSEAFF

abundance: -
j_gene: TRBJ2-2
v_gene: TRBV30
d_gene: TRBD2
CDR3nt: TGTGCCTGGAGTGTGCGTCTAGCGGGAGAGGGGGAGCTGTTTTTT
CDR3aa: CAWSVRLAGEGELFF

abundance: -
j_gene: TRBJ2-7
v_gene: TRBV5-1
d_gene: TRBD2
CDR3nt: TGCGCCAGCGGGGGAAAAGGGACTAGCGGGAGCTACGAGCAGTACTTC
CDR3aa: CASGGKGTSGSYEQYF

abundance: few
j_gene: TRBJ1-5
v_gene: TRBV15
d_gene: -
CDR3nt: TGTGCCACCAGCAGAGACGGTCAGCCCCAGCATTTT
CDR3aa: CATSRDGQPQHF

abundance: few
j_gene: TRBJ2-7
v_gene: TRBV3-1/TRBV3-2
d_gene: TRBD2
CDR3nt: TGTGCCAGCAGCCAAGACACCCCCACTAGCGGGATCTACGAGCAGTACTTC
CDR3aa: CASSQDTPTSGIYEQYF

abundance: -
j_gene: TRBJ1-2
v_gene: TRBV21-1
d_gene: -
CDR3nt: TGTGCCAGCAGCCGGGGGGGAGGGAACTATGGCTACACCTTC
CDR3aa: CASSRGGGNYGYTF

abundance: -
j_gene: TRBJ2-3
v_gene: TRBV20-1
d_gene: TRBD2
CDR3nt: TGCAGTGCTAGTCCTAGCGGGGGCTTGGGGCCAGATACGCAGTATTTT
CDR3aa: CSASPSGGLGPDTQYF

abundance: -
j_gene: TRBJ2-1
v_gene: TRBV10-2
d_gene: TRBD2
CDR3nt: TGCGCCAGCAGTGACGTGAGACTAGCGGGGGGGGATGAGCAGTTCTTC
CDR3aa: CASSDVRLAGGDEQFF

abundance: -
j_gene: TRBJ1-1
v_gene: TRBV10-3
d_gene: -
CDR3nt: TGTGCCATCAGTGAGTCATCGGACAGGAACACTGAAGCTTTCTTT
CDR3aa: CAISESSDRNTEAFF

abundance: -
j_gene: TRBJ2-7
v_gene: TRBV5-1
d_gene: TRBD2
CDR3nt: TGCGCCAGCAGCGAACTAGCGTCCTACGAGCAGTACTTC
CDR3aa: CASSELASYEQYF

abundance: -
j_gene: TRBJ2-7
v_gene: TRBV5-4
d_gene: TRBD1
CDR3nt: TGTGCCAGCAGCTTGGAACCTGGGGACAGCTCCTACGAGCAGTACTTC
CDR3aa: CASSLEPGDSSYEQYF

abundance: -
j_gene: TRBJ2-5
v_gene: TRBV7-2
d_gene: -
CDR3nt: TGTGCCAGCAGCTTTGGTCCGGTAGAGACCCAGTACTTC
CDR3aa: CASSFGPVETQYF

abundance: -
j_gene: TRBJ2-7
v_gene: TRBV7-7
d_gene: -
CDR3nt: TGTGCTAGCAGCTTAGGGGGGGGTTCCTACGAGCAGTACTTC
CDR3aa: CASSLGGGSYEQYF

abundance: -
j_gene: TRBJ2-7
v_gene: TRBV11-2
d_gene: TRBD1
CDR3nt: TGTGCCAGCAGCTTTGGGGACAGGGGGCGTGGGGAGCAGTACTTC
CDR3aa: CASSFGDRGRGEQYF

abundance: few
j_gene: TRBJ1-2
v_gene: TRBV6-1
d_gene: -
CDR3nt: TGTGCCAGCAGTGAGGGTGGCGGGCGAGGCTATGGCTACACCTTC
CDR3aa: CASSEGGGRGYGYTF

abundance: once
j_gene: TRBJ1-6
v_gene: TRBV11-2
d_gene: TRBD1
CDR3nt: TGTGCCAGCAGCCTGCGACAGGGGCGTATTAATTCACCCCTCCACTTT
CDR3aa: CASSLRQGRINSPLHF

abundance: -
j_gene: TRBJ1-5
v_gene: TRBV24-1
d_gene: TRBD1
CDR3nt: TGTGCCACCAGTGAGACAGGGAATCAGCCCCAGCATTTT
CDR3aa: CATSETGNQPQHF

abundance: -
j_gene: TRBJ1-4
v_gene: TRBV27
d_gene: TRBD1
CDR3nt: TGTGCCAGCAGTCCCGACCGGGACAGGGGGCGGGGGGGTGAAAAACTGTTTTTT
CDR3aa: CASSPDRDRGRGGEKLFF

abundance: -
j_gene: TRBJ1-1
v_gene: TRBV2
d_gene: -
CDR3nt: TGTGCCAGCTCTTTCGTTAACACTGAAGCTTTCTTT
CDR3aa: CASSFVNTEAFF

abundance: -
j_gene: TRBJ2-1
v_gene: TRBV24-1
d_gene: -
CDR3nt: TGTGCCACCAGTGATGTGGGGGCCTCCTACAATGAGCAGTTCTTC
CDR3aa: CATSDVGASYNEQFF

abundance: -
j_gene: TRBJ2-5
v_gene: TRBV30
d_gene: TRBD2
CDR3nt: TGTGCCTGGAGCCTGACCCTGACTAGCGGGGGTGGAGAGACCCAGTACTTC
CDR3aa: CAWSLTLTSGGGETQYF

abundance: -
j_gene: TRBJ2-2
v_gene: TRBV28
d_gene: TRBD1
CDR3nt: TGTGCCAGCAGTATTCCGGGACAGGGTACCGGGGAGCTGTTTTTT
CDR3aa: CASSIPGQGTGELFF

abundance: once
j_gene: TRBJ2-7
v_gene: TRBV7-2
d_gene: TRBD2
CDR3nt: TGTGCCAGCAGCAGGACTAGCGGGGGACCGTACGAGCAGTACTTC
CDR3aa: CASSRTSGGPYEQYF

abundance: once
j_gene: TRBJ1-3
v_gene: TRBV7-9
d_gene: TRBD1
CDR3nt: TGTGCCAGCAGCCCCGGGGGACAGGGGGCTGGAAACACCATATATTTT
CDR3aa: CASSPGGQGAGNTIYF

abundance: once
j_gene: TRBJ2-1
v_gene: TRBV9
d_gene: -
CDR3nt: TGTGCCAGCAGCCCTACTCCTTTCGCGGTCTCCTACAATGAGCAGTTCTTC
CDR3aa: CASSPTPFAVSYNEQFF

abundance: -
j_gene: TRBJ2-5
v_gene: TRBV6-5
d_gene: -
CDR3nt: TGTGCCAGCAGTTATAGAGGTGGTGGCCAAGAGACCCAGTACTTC
CDR3aa: CASSYRGGGQETQYF

abundance: -
j_gene: TRBJ2-7
v_gene: TRBV27
d_gene: -
CDR3nt: TGTGCCACATCAACACTTACAGCCCCCTACGAGCAGTACTTC
CDR3aa: CATSTLTAPYEQYF

abundance: -
j_gene: TRBJ1-4
v_gene: TRBV2
d_gene: -
CDR3nt: TGTGCCAGCAGTGCTGACAGGAATGAAAAACTGTTTTTT
CDR3aa: CASSADRNEKLFF

abundance: once
j_gene: TRBJ1-4
v_gene: TRBV5-1
d_gene: -
CDR3nt: TGCGCCAGCAGCTTGGACAGGAATGAAAAACTGTTTTTT
CDR3aa: CASSLDRNEKLFF

abundance: -
j_gene: TRBJ2-1
v_gene: TRBV2
d_gene: TRBD1
CDR3nt: TGTGCCAGCAGCGAAGACAGGGTGTCCTACAATGAGCAGTTCTTC
CDR3aa: CASSEDRVSYNEQFF

abundance: -
j_gene: TRBJ2-7
v_gene: TRBV10-3
d_gene: -
CDR3nt: TGTGCCATCGGAACGACAAGCTCCTACGAGCAGTACTTC
CDR3aa: CAIGTTSSYEQYF

abundance: -
j_gene: TRBJ2-7
v_gene: TRBV28
d_gene: TRBD2
CDR3nt: TGTGCCAGCAGTTTACCTCGCGGGAGCTCCTACGAGCAGTACTTC
CDR3aa: CASSLPRGSSYEQYF

abundance: -
j_gene: TRBJ2-7
v_gene: TRBV28
d_gene: TRBD2
CDR3nt: TGTGCCAGCAGACGCCCCCTGACTAGCGGGAGGGTTGACGAGCAGTACTTC
CDR3aa: CASRRPLTSGRVDEQYF

abundance: once
j_gene: TRBJ2-1
v_gene: TRBV7-9
d_gene: TRBD1
CDR3nt: TGTGCCAGCAGATTGTCAGGGGGCGATGAGCAGTTCTTC
CDR3aa: CASRLSGGDEQFF

abundance: -
j_gene: TRBJ1-1
v_gene: TRBV5-1
d_gene: -
CDR3nt: TGCGCCAGCAGCTTGCGTCTGCAGGCCGCCATGAACACTGAAGCTTTCTTT
CDR3aa: CASSLRLQAAMNTEAFF

abundance: -
j_gene: TRBJ2-3
v_gene: TRBV19
d_gene: -
CDR3nt: TGTGCCAGTAGTAATCGGGAGAGGGGCACAGATACGCAGTATTTT
CDR3aa: CASSNRERGTDTQYF

abundance: -
j_gene: TRBJ2-7
v_gene: TRBV4-1
d_gene: -
CDR3nt: TGCGCCAGCAGACTTGGACAGTTGGGTTCCTACGAGCAGTACTTC
CDR3aa: CASRLGQLGSYEQYF

abundance: few
j_gene: TRBJ1-6
v_gene: TRBV14
d_gene: -
CDR3nt: TGTGCCAGCAGCCGTGTCCGGGGGGTAAATTCACCCCTCCACTTT
CDR3aa: CASSRVRGVNSPLHF

abundance: -
j_gene: TRBJ2-5
v_gene: TRBV5-1
d_gene: -
CDR3nt: TGCGCCAGCGGTGTAACCCCGGGGAGAGGGGAGACCCAGTACTTC
CDR3aa: CASGVTPGRGETQYF